A selection of T cell receptor beta chains follows, all from one sample in a study of regulatory T cells in long-lasting Graves disease. TCRdb redid the calling of the multiplex PCR reads with MiXCR, one entry per CDR3 protein. The table has approximately 400,000 distinct CDR3 sequences, about 20% seen once. Sequencing was performed on peripheral blood mononuclear cells (PBMCs), taken when the disease was refractory, from a patient treated with antithyroid drugs. These receptors were taken from a female donor with Graves disease. The CDR3 runs from the conserved cysteine through the conserved F or W. A D gene is named only where the DNA matches it firmly. Clone size is given for some rows only: seen once, a few or many times, or a class if the clone is expanded.

cdr3_aa,cdr3_nt,v_call,clone_size,j_call,d_call
CASSRDRWNTEAFF,TGTGCCAGCAGCAGGGACAGGTGGAACACTGAAGCTTTCTTT,TRBV2,many,TRBJ1-1,TRBD1
CASSQLQGAGAEAFF,TGTGCCAGCAGCCAACTACAGGGGGCGGGCGCTGAAGCTTTCTTT,TRBV14,few,TRBJ1-1,TRBD1
CATSRDRFAGANVLTF,TGTGCCACCAGCAGGGACAGGTTCGCTGGGGCCAACGTCCTGACTTTC,TRBV15,few,TRBJ2-6,TRBD1
CASGYVGTAGSKLIQYF,TGTGCCAGCGGTTATGTGGGAACAGCCGGCTCAAAGCTAATTCAGTACTTC,TRBV6-9,once,TRBJ2-4,-
CASNRAGGNQPQHF,TGTGCCAGCAATCGGGCAGGGGGCAATCAGCCCCAGCATTTT,TRBV2,many,TRBJ1-5,-
CASSVGRSGFNYGYTF,TGTGCCAGCAGCGTAGGAAGAAGCGGCTTTAACTATGGCTACACCTTC,TRBV9,-,TRBJ1-2,-
CSASGIRSVYSNQPQHF,TGCAGTGCTAGTGGTATTCGGTCAGTTTATAGCAATCAGCCCCAGCATTTT,TRBV20-1,-,TRBJ1-5,-
CSAMWTANTEAFF,TGCAGTGCTATGTGGACAGCGAACACTGAAGCTTTCTTT,TRBV20-1,-,TRBJ1-1,-
CASSSPLGTGITDTQYF,TGTGCCAGCAGCTCCCCGCTCGGGACAGGGATAACAGATACGCAGTATTTT,TRBV11-2,few,TRBJ2-3,TRBD1
CSARNPEPTGEQYF,TGCAGTGCTAGAAACCCGGAACCTACGGGCGAGCAGTACTTC,TRBV20-1,-,TRBJ2-7,-
CASSYVGSSYNSPLHF,TGTGCCAGCAGTTACGTTGGCAGCTCCTATAATTCACCCCTCCACTTT,TRBV6-5,few,TRBJ1-6,-
CASSEAGGTEAFF,TGTGCCAGCAGTGAAGCAGGGGGCACTGAAGCTTTCTTT,TRBV6-1,few,TRBJ1-1,-
CSVAPPGQGETQYF,TGCAGCGTTGCCCCGCCGGGGCAGGGGGAGACCCAGTACTTC,TRBV29-1,few,TRBJ2-5,-
CASRPTVNTEAFF,TGCGCCAGCAGACCGACAGTGAACACTGAAGCTTTCTTT,TRBV5-1,many,TRBJ1-1,-
CASSFRGAIEAFF,TGTGCCAGCAGTTTTCGGGGGGCGATCGAAGCTTTCTTT,TRBV12-3/TRBV12-4,-,TRBJ1-1,-
CASSPTHRGRATEAFF,TGTGCCAGCAGTCCTACCCACAGGGGGAGGGCCACTGAAGCTTTCTTT,TRBV27,-,TRBJ1-1,TRBD1
CASRETGFSGNTIYF,TGTGCCAGCAGAGAGACAGGCTTCTCTGGAAACACCATATATTTT,TRBV25-1,-,TRBJ1-3,-
CASSIVATEAFF,TGTGCCAGTAGTATCGTGGCGACTGAAGCTTTCTTT,TRBV19,few,TRBJ1-1,-